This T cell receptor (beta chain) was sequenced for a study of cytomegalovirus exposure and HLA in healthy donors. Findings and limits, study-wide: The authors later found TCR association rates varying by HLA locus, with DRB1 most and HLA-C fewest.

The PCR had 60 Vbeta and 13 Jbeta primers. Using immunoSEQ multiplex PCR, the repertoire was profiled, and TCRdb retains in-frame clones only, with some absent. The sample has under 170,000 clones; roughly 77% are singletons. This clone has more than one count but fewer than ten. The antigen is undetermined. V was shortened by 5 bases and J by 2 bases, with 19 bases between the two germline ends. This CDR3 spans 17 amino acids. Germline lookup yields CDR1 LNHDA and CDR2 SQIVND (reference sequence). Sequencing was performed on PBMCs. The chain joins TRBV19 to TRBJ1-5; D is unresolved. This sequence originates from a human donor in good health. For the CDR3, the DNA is TGTGCCAGTAGTCCCCACAGCAACCCCTGGGGCAATCAGCCCCAGCATTTT. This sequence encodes CASSPHSNPWGNQPQHF.